Below, one T cell receptor (beta chain) is given with its context. Its target is not known. This specimen comes from a study of response to subunit inactivated influenza vaccine. The CDR3 is made up of 14 amino acids. Per germline, CDR1 DFQATT and CDR2 SNEGSKA (reference sequence). Study results and limitations: T cells newly recruited by each seasonal influenza vaccination are few, the authors suggested.

From the RT-PCR reads, TCRdb called clonotypes with MiXCR, one entry per CDR3 protein. This table holds about 780,000 distinct CDR3 sequences, about 18% found once. This TCR came from a man aged 45-65 years who received an inactivated influenza vaccine. The chain couples TRBV20-1 to TRBJ2-7; 12 nucleotides match TRBD2. The sequencing here drew on PBMCs from blood, taken 5 days after vaccination. The CDR3 region is CSAVLAGGLYEQYF. CDR3 DNA: TGCAGCGCAGTACTAGCGGGAGGCTTGTACGAGCAGTACTTC.